Following are 20 T cell receptor beta chains from one sample sequenced in a study of blood T cell repertoires in COVID-19. Using immunoSEQ multiplex PCR, the repertoire was profiled, and TCRdb retains in-frame clones only, with some absent. The top ten hold approximately 9.1% of the sample, which has approximately 270,000 clones, about 80% seen once. Sequences were obtained from peripheral blood. Every receptor here comes from a man older than 75 with acute or convalescent COVID-19.

The rearrangement joins TRBV6-5 to TRBJ1-5, with a possible D match to TRBD1 (6 bases). The germline V and J ends were trimmed by 10 bases and 2 bases, with 12 bases remaining between them. From germline, CDR1 is MNHEY and CDR2 SVGAGI. The CDR3 consists of 13 residues. The CDR3 sequence is CATGQLGNQPQHF. CDR3 DNA: TGTGCCACCGGACAGCTCGGCAATCAGCCCCAGCATTTT.

The chain recombines TRBV18 with TRBJ1-3, with 9 bases lining up with TRBD1. Trimming at V came to 3 bases and at J to 2 bases, leaving 5 bases not matched to a gene. This CDR3 spans 16 amino acids. Germline V gene lookup returns CDR1 KGHSH and CDR2 LQKENI. The CDR3 nucleotides are TGTGCCAGCTCACCGTCCCGGGACAGGGCTGGAAACACCATATATTTT. Protein sequence: CASSPSRDRAGNTIYF.

J is TRBJ1-5 and V is TRBV7-9; D is unclear. The CDR3 contains 13 residues. In germline, CDR1 is SEHNR, CDR2 FQNEAQ (reference sequence). V lost 5 bases and J 7 bases, leaving 12 bases between the germline ends. The DNA for the CDR3 is TGTGCCAGCAGCACACCAGGCCTACAGCCCCAGCATTTT. Residues: CASSTPGLQPQHF.

The chain links TRBV7-8 to TRBJ1-1; 7 positions agree with TRBD1. This CDR3 has 13 residues. Per the germline V gene, CDR1 is SGHVS and CDR2 is FQNEAQ. V shed 5 bases, J shed 8 bases, and the junction held 8 bases outside the gene matches. CDR3 DNA sequence: TGTGCCAGCAGCACCAGACAGGGAAGGGAAGCTTTCTTT. It specifies CASSTRQGREAFF.

The V and J genes are TRBV3-1 (or the pseudogene TRBV3-2) and TRBJ1-5; possible D gene TRBD1, 5 bases. V was cut by 4 bases and J by 1 base, with 11 bases left in between. Germline lookup yields CDR1 LGHDT and CDR2 YNNKEL (reference sequence). The CDR3 extends over 15 amino acids. The CDR3 here is CASSPSGGSNQPQHF. CDR3 in DNA: TGTGCCAGCAGCCCGAGCGGGGGAAGCAATCAGCCCCAGCATTTT.

This clone showed up just once. DNA for the CDR3: TGTGCCAGCAGCCAAGATTTGTTGGGACAGGGGTACGAGCAGTACTTC. It translates to CASSQDLLGQGYEQYF. The chain links TRBV3-1 (or the pseudogene TRBV3-2) to TRBJ2-7, with 10 bases identical to TRBD1. The CDR3 sequence is 16 residues long. CDR1 and CDR2 (germline): LGHDT, YNNKEL (reference sequence). With V trimmed by 0 bases and J by 4 bases, 6 bases remained unmatched.

The chain is built from TRBV3-1 (or the pseudogene TRBV3-2) and TRBJ1-2, with D maybe TRBD1 (6 bases). Trimming took off 4 bases at V and 6 bases at J, with 15 bases between the two ends. Germline CDR1 and CDR2: LGHDT and YNNKEL (reference sequence). CDR3 size: 14 residues. The CDR3 spells CASSLRGGANGYTF. The CDR3 DNA reads as TGTGCCAGCAGCCTCCGGGGGGGGGCAAATGGCTACACCTTC.

The V call is TRBV30, the J call TRBJ1-1; D not certain. Germline V lookup: CDR1 GTSNPN, CDR2 SVGIG (reference sequence). Trimming cost V 1 base and J 5 bases, with 8 bases left between them. The CDR3 has 12 amino acids. Written as DNA, the CDR3 is TGTGCCTGGAGTGGTAGAGGGACTGAAGCTTTCTTT. Its protein product is CAWSGRGTEAFF.

The rearrangement joins TRBV5-5 to TRBJ1-2, with D possibly TRBD1 on 5 matching bases. CDR1 is SGHKS and CDR2 is YYEKEE in the germline V gene (reference sequence). Trimming removed 4 bases from V and 1 base from J, with 8 bases in between. The length of the CDR3 is 13 residues. This chain's CDR3 is CASSLTVNYGYTF. In DNA form, the CDR3 reads TGTGCCAGCAGCCTGACAGTTAACTATGGCTACACCTTC.

This rearrangement joins TRBV5-1 to TRBJ2-7; 8 positions match TRBD1. Germline CDR1 is SGHRS and CDR2 is YFSETQ. The CDR3 contains 17 residues. With 0 bases clipped from V and 5 bases from J, the junction kept 13 bases outside the gene matches. DNA for the CDR3: TGCGCCAGCAGCTTGGTTGCACAGGGGGGATCGACCGACGAGCAGTACTTC. Amino acids: CASSLVAQGGSTDEQYF.

The chain employs TRBV5-1 and TRBJ2-2; weak D call: TRBD1 (5 bases). The CDR3 is 14 residues long. The germline CDR1 and CDR2 sequences are SGHRS and YFSETQ. Deletions cut 0 bases from V and 11 bases from J, with 14 bases between. The CDR3 sequence: CASSLEGASPELFF. CDR3 nucleotide sequence: TGCGCCAGCAGCTTGGAAGGGGCCTCTCCCGAGCTGTTTTTT.

The chain combines TRBV9 with TRBJ2-1; TRBD1 matches at 8 bases. CDR3 length equals 16 residues. Trimming removed 4 bases from V and 1 base from J; junction bases left unmatched: 7. From germline, CDR1 is SGDLS and CDR2 YYNGEE. The CDR3 spells CASSPRTGTSYNEQFF. The CDR3 nucleotides read TGTGCCAGCAGCCCCCGGACAGGGACTTCCTACAATGAGCAGTTCTTC.

This chain links TRBV7-9 with TRBJ1-2; perhaps TRBD1 as D (5 bases). V was pared by 4 bases and J by 4 bases, with 19 bases between. CDR1 SEHNR and CDR2 FQNEAQ come from the germline V gene (reference sequence). CDR3 length equals 16 residues. The CDR3 DNA reads as TGTGCCAGCAGCTCAGGACGGGCAGGGAGGATCTATGGCTACACCTTC. It codes for CASSSGRAGRIYGYTF.

This rearrangement joins TRBV29-1 to TRBJ2-2; 7 positions match TRBD1. Germline V gene lookup returns CDR1 SQVTM and CDR2 ANQGSEA. V lost 6 bases and J lost 7; bases outside the gene matches: 8. The CDR3 is 13 residues long. The CDR3 sequence: CSVQQGMSGELFF. The CDR3, as DNA: TGCAGCGTACAACAGGGGATGAGCGGGGAGCTGTTTTTT.

This rearrangement joins TRBV27 to TRBJ2-6; 12 bases fit TRBD1. The germline V gene has CDR1 MNHEY and CDR2 SMNVEV (reference sequence). The CDR3 length is 17 residues. The junction had 6 bases not matched to a gene; V was cut back by 5 bases and J by 4 bases. CDR3 sequence reads: CASSPGQGALGANVLTF. CDR3 bases: TGTGCCAGCAGTCCGGGACAGGGGGCGTTGGGGGCCAACGTCCTGACTTTC.

V gene TRBV3-1 (or the pseudogene TRBV3-2) combines with J gene TRBJ2-2; D is ambiguous. The CDR3 has 15 amino acids. Per the germline V gene, CDR1 is LGHDT and CDR2 is YNNKEL (reference sequence). Between the trimmed V and J ends, which lost 1 base and 6 bases, there was a span of 12 bases. The CDR3 DNA follows: TGTGCCAGCAGCCAAGTCTCTCGCGGAGCCGGGGAGCTGTTTTTT. The encoded protein is CASSQVSRGAGELFF.

The chain couples TRBV5-1 to TRBJ1-6; TRBD1 is a possible D gene (5 bases). The CDR3 has 18 residues. Per germline, CDR1 SGHRS and CDR2 YFSETQ. The V end was cut by 4 bases, the J end by 0 bases, with 17 bases between. In nucleotides, the CDR3 is TGCGCCAGCAGCGCGGGAGGGGAGGGGAGCTCCTATAATTCACCCCTCCACTTT. Amino acid sequence: CASSAGGEGSSYNSPLHF.

The chain employs TRBV9 and TRBJ2-7; 7 bases line up with TRBD2. This CDR3 spans 16 amino acids. Per germline, CDR1 SGDLS and CDR2 YYNGEE. J lost 0 bases, V lost 0 bases, and 6 bases had no gene match. Here the CDR3 reads CASSVDPGRGSYEQYF. The CDR3 nucleotides read TGTGCCAGCAGCGTAGACCCAGGGAGGGGCTCCTACGAGCAGTACTTC.

The gene calls are TRBV9 and TRBJ2-1, with 7 nucleotides matching TRBD1. Germline CDR1 SGDLS, CDR2 YYNGEE. This CDR3 has 15 amino acids. V shed 0 bases, J shed 7 bases, and the junction held 7 bases outside the gene matches. The CDR3 spells CASSVGQGSTNEQFF. The CDR3 DNA is TGTGCCAGCAGCGTAGGACAGGGATCTACAAATGAGCAGTTCTTC.

The chain combines TRBV10-1 with TRBJ2-7; a possible D gene is TRBD1 (7 bases). Germline V gene data show CDR1 as WNHNN and CDR2 as SYGVQD (reference sequence). V lost 2 bases to trimming and J lost 6 bases, with 11 bases between them. This CDR3 is built from 13 residues. CDR3 DNA sequence: TGCGCCAGCAGTGAGAGGCAGGGGGGCGAGCAGTACTTC. This gives the protein CASSERQGGEQYF.